This passage covers 21 T cell receptor beta chains from one sample sequenced in a study of cytomegalovirus exposure and HLA in healthy donors. The study ran its PCR with 60 Vbeta and 13 Jbeta primers. This table comes from immunoSEQ multiplex PCR, and its TCRdb copy is limited to in-frame clones, with some not included. Of some 130,000 clones listed, 65% to 85% are singletons. Sequenced material: PBMCs. These receptors all stem from a man aged 18 to 35 in good health and CMV-seronegative.

Here the CDR3 reads CASSLNRGGLNEQFF. In DNA form, the CDR3 reads TGTGCCAGCAGCTTGAACAGGGGGGGACTCAATGAGCAGTTCTTC. The genes are TRBV7-6 and TRBJ2-1, with D perhaps TRBD1 (8 bases). Trimming took off 3 bases at V and 6 bases at J, with 15 bases between the two ends. The CDR3 runs to 15 residues. From germline, CDR1 is SGHVS and CDR2 FNYEAQ.

This clone was recorded a few times. V and J are TRBV7-6 and TRBJ2-7; D gene unclear. The CDR3 spans 13 residues. Trimming removed 6 bases at V and 1 base at J, with 10 bases between. CDR1 is SGHVS, CDR2 FNYEAQ, per germline. The CDR3 DNA reads as TGTGCCAGCAGTCCCAGTTTTTCCTACGAGCAGTACTTC. Its protein product is CASSPSFSYEQYF.

V gene TRBV5-1 combines with J gene TRBJ2-5, with D perhaps matching TRBD2 (5 bases). The germline CDR1 and CDR2 sequences are SGHRS and YFSETQ. The V and J ends lost 2 bases and 2 bases respectively, with 13 bases between them. CDR3 length equals 15 residues. The CDR3 here is CASSLRAGAQETQYF. The CDR3 DNA is TGCGCCAGCAGCTTAAGGGCGGGTGCACAAGAGACCCAGTACTTC.

V usage is TRBV5-5 and J usage is TRBJ2-7, with no clear D. The CDR3 runs 14 residues. V dropped 2 bases and J dropped 3 bases, with 12 bases sitting between them. CDR1 and CDR2 from the germline V gene are SGHKS and YYEKEE (reference sequence). CDR3 nucleotide sequence: TGTGCCAGCAGCTTTTATCGGGTTAACTACGAGCAGTACTTC. This translates into CASSFYRVNYEQYF.

V usage is TRBV18 and J usage is TRBJ1-1, with 7 bases identical to TRBD1. This CDR3 is 16 amino acids long. V shed 2 bases and J 1 base; nucleotides not matched to a gene: 7. Germline V gene data show CDR1 as KGHSH and CDR2 as LQKENI. CDR3 residues: CASSPGGGVRNTEAFF. The CDR3 nucleotides read TGTGCCAGCTCACCAGGAGGGGGCGTGCGGAACACTGAAGCTTTCTTT.

CDR3 nucleotides: TGTGCCAGCAGTTTAGGGACAGGGTTTCCTGGCTACACCTTC. The encoded protein is CASSLGTGFPGYTF. This chain uses TRBV28 with TRBJ1-2; 9 bases map to TRBD1. This CDR3 comprises 14 residues. Per the germline V gene, CDR1 is MDHEN and CDR2 is SYDVKM. The V and J ends lost 2 bases and 7 bases, in that order; junction bases with no gene match: 5.

The V and J genes are TRBV4-3 and TRBJ2-5; TRBD2 matches 11 bases. Germline V gene sequence: CDR1 LGHNA, CDR2 YSLEER. V was pared by 3 bases and J by 2 bases, with 2 bases of the junction left unmatched. The CDR3 has 15 residues. The DNA of the CDR3 is TGCGCCAGCAGCCAGACTAGCGGGGTTCAAGAGACCCAGTACTTC. Translating it yields CASSQTSGVQETQYF.

The gene calls are TRBV6-4 and TRBJ1-1, with no clear D. Trimming cost V 8 bases and J 0 bases, with 16 bases left between them. Looked up from germline, CDR1 is MRHNA and CDR2 is SNTAGT. This CDR3 spans 15 amino acids. The CDR3 coding sequence is TGTGCCAGCTCCCCCTCGGGCGGGATGAACACTGAAGCTTTCTTT. This codes for CASSPSGGMNTEAFF.

This clone came up a few times. V usage is TRBV4-2 and J usage is TRBJ2-3; possible D gene TRBD1, 6 bases. This CDR3 contains 16 residues. V lost 0 bases, J lost 1 base, and 11 bases lay in between. Germline V gene lookup returns CDR1 LGHNA and CDR2 YNFKEQ. In DNA, the CDR3 is TGTGCCAGCAGCCAAGATCAGGGGACGGGCACAGATACGCAGTATTTT. Residues: CASSQDQGTGTDTQYF.

The chain couples TRBV9 to TRBJ1-2, with 9 bases lining up with TRBD1. The CDR3 is 13 amino acids. From germline, CDR1 is SGDLS and CDR2 YYNGEE. The V segment lost 3 bases and the J segment 8 bases; nucleotides outside the gene matches: 5. This chain's CDR3 is CASSDGTGKGYTF. CDR3 DNA sequence: TGTGCCAGCAGCGATGGGACAGGGAAAGGCTACACCTTC.

The gene calls are TRBV25-1 and TRBJ2-3, with D maybe TRBD1 (5 bases). Trimming shortened V by 5 bases and J by 2 bases, and 14 bases separated the two germline ends. In germline, CDR1 is MGHDK, CDR2 SYGVNS. This CDR3 has 15 residues. The DNA of the CDR3 is TGTGCCAGCAGTAAGGACAATAGCTACACAGATACGCAGTATTTT. It is translated as CASSKDNSYTDTQYF.

The V gene is TRBV29-1, the J gene TRBJ2-1; possible D gene TRBD1, 7 bases. V shed 4 bases and J shed 9 bases, with 13 bases lying between them. The CDR3 is 12 residues long. Per the germline V gene, CDR1 is SQVTM and CDR2 is ANQGSEA. CDR3 sequence (DNA): TGCAGCGTTGGGAACAGGGGAGGTGAGCAGTTCTTC. Translating gives CSVGNRGGEQFF.

The CDR3 spells CASSPGQGNTEAFF. Written as DNA, the CDR3 is TGCGCCAGCAGCCCTGGACAGGGGAACACTGAAGCTTTCTTT. The chain combines TRBV5-1 with TRBJ1-1; 8 bases map to TRBD1. CDR1 and CDR2 (germline): SGHRS, YFSETQ. CDR3 length: 14 residues. Trimming at V came to 4 bases and at J to 1 base, leaving 3 bases not matched to a gene.

In its sample, this clone was seen once. The rearrangement links TRBV7-9 to TRBJ1-1, with D possibly matching TRBD1 (5 bases). V lost 4 bases, J lost 5 bases, and 8 bases lay in between. The CDR3 is 12 amino acids. In germline, CDR1 is SEHNR, CDR2 FQNEAQ (reference sequence). The CDR3: CASSSGGTEAFF. CDR3 coding DNA: TGTGCCAGCAGCTCCGGGGGTACTGAAGCTTTCTTT.

The V and J genes are TRBV19 and TRBJ1-5; D is ambiguous. The CDR3 covers 13 residues. V shed 5 bases and J shed 2 bases, with 7 bases lying between them. The germline gives CDR1 LNHDA, CDR2 SQIVND (reference sequence). The CDR3 sequence: CASSFSGNQPQHF. Here the CDR3 DNA reads TGTGCCAGTAGTTTTTCAGGCAATCAGCCCCAGCATTTT.

This chain connects TRBV2 to TRBJ2-7, with TRBD1 matching over 8 bases. The ends lost 5 bases at V and 0 bases at J; junction bases unmatched: 6. Germline lookup yields CDR1 SNHLY and CDR2 FYNNEI. This CDR3 has 15 amino acids. In nucleotides, the CDR3 is TGTGCCAGCAGTCAACAGGGGGAATTCTCCTACGAGCAGTACTTC. Its protein is CASSQQGEFSYEQYF.

This clone was seen only once. This rearrangement joins TRBV10-2 to TRBJ2-7; TRBD2 matches at 8 bases. The CDR3 sequence is 12 residues long. Per the germline V gene, CDR1 is WSHSY and CDR2 is SAAADI. The junction had 10 bases not matched to a gene; V was cut back by 8 bases and J by 10 bases. CDR3 DNA sequence: TGCGCCAGCGAGCTAGCGGGTGCAACACAGTACTTC. Translated, it gives CASELAGATQYF.

The chain couples TRBV2 to TRBJ1-4; D is uncertain. The V end was cut by 6 bases, the J end by 0 bases, with 8 bases between. Germline CDR1 reads SNHLY; CDR2 reads FYNNEI. The CDR3 is 14 residues long. CDR3 nucleotides: TGTGCCAGCAGCTGGAGCACAACTAATGAAAAACTGTTTTTT. Translated: CASSWSTTNEKLFF.

The rearrangement joins TRBV5-1 to TRBJ2-5, with 14 bases identical to TRBD2. CDR3 length equals 16 residues. Germline V lookup: CDR1 SGHRS, CDR2 YFSETQ. V lost 0 bases, J lost 4 bases, and 2 bases stayed unmatched. DNA for the CDR3: TGCGCCAGCAGCTTGGCCGGGACTAGCGGGGGAGAGACCCAGTACTTC. Translation: CASSLAGTSGGETQYF.

The rearrangement links TRBV5-1 to TRBJ2-1, with 9 nucleotides matching TRBD1. Germline CDR1 reads SGHRS; CDR2 reads YFSETQ. With V trimmed by 7 bases and J by 6 bases, 11 bases remained unmatched. The CDR3 contains 15 residues. This CDR3 reads CASSTQGQGSNEQFF. The CDR3 region has the DNA TGCGCCAGCTCGACACAGGGACAGGGTTCCAATGAGCAGTTCTTC.

V is TRBV6-4 and J is TRBJ1-1, with 7 nucleotides matching TRBD1. The ends lost 4 bases at V and 5 bases at J; junction bases unmatched: 7. CDR1 and CDR2 from the germline V gene are MRHNA and SNTAGT. The CDR3 covers 14 residues. In DNA form, the CDR3 reads TGTGCCAGCAGTGCGACCGGGACAGCAACTGAAGCTTTCTTT. Translating it yields CASSATGTATEAFF.